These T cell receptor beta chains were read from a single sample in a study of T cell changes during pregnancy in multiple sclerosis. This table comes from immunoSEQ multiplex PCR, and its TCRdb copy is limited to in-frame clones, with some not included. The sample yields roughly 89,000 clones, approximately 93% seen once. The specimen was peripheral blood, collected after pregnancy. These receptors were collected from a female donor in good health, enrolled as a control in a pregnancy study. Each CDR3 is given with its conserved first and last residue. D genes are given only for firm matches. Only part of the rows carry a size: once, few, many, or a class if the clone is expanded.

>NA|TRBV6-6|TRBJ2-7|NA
CASSYLQGLSGEQYF
TGTGCCAGCAGTTATTTGCAGGGGCTCTCAGGGGAGCAGTACTTC
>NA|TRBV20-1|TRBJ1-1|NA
CSSRSDTEAFF
TGCAGTTCCCGATCGGACACTGAAGCTTTCTTT
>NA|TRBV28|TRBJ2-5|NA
CASSRPKETQYF
TGTGCCAGCAGCCGCCCTAAGGAGACCCAGTACTTC
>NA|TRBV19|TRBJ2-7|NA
CASSPDSGYEQYF
TGTGCCAGTAGTCCCGATAGCGGCTACGAGCAGTACTTC
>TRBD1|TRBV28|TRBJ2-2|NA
CASSFAGGAAGELFF
TGTGCCAGCAGTTTCGCAGGGGGCGCCGCCGGGGAGCTGTTTTTT
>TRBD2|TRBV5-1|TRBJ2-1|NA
CASTVPPGGPRNEQFF
TGCGCCAGCACCGTTCCCCCGGGAGGGCCAAGGAATGAGCAGTTCTTC
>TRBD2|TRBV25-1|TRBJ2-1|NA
CASSERVSGGLDNEQFF
TGTGCCAGCAGTGAACGGGTTAGCGGGGGCCTCGACAATGAGCAGTTCTTC
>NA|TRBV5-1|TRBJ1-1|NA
CASSLDTTEAFF
TGCGCCAGCAGCTTAGACACCACTGAAGCTTTCTTT
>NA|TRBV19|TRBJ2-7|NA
CASGYSRGEQYF
TGTGCCAGTGGCTATTCAAGGGGCGAGCAGTACTTC
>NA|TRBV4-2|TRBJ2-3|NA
CASSQDLRVGTDTQYF
TGTGCCAGCAGCCAAGATCTCCGGGTGGGCACAGATACGCAGTATTTT
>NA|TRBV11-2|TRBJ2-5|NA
CASSLEEFRETQYF
TGTGCCAGCAGCTTGGAAGAGTTCAGGGAGACCCAGTACTTC
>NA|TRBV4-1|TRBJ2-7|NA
CASSQATTPSWEQYF
TGCGCCAGCAGCCAAGCTACTACGCCAAGTTGGGAGCAGTACTTC
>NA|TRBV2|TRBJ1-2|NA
CASRDYRAGYTF
TGTGCCAGCAGAGATTACAGGGCTGGCTACACCTTC
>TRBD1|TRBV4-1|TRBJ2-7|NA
CASSPLAGTGGEQYF
TGCGCCAGCAGTCCCTTGGCCGGGACAGGGGGCGAGCAGTACTTC
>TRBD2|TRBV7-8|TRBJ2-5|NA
CASSSTSGRAIETQYF
TGTGCCAGCAGCTCTACTAGCGGGAGGGCCATAGAGACCCAGTACTTC
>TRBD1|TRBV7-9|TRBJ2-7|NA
CASSSGTGFYEQYF
TGTGCCAGCAGCTCCGGGACAGGGTTCTACGAGCAGTACTTC
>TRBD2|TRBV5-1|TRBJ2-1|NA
CASSSPGLAPNEQFF
TGCGCCAGCAGCTCACCGGGACTAGCCCCCAATGAGCAGTTCTTC
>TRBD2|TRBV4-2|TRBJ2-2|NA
CASSHLGLAGLRELFF
TGTGCCAGCAGCCACCTAGGACTAGCGGGACTGAGGGAGCTGTTTTTT
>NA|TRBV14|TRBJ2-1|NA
CASTETGWDNEQFF
TGTGCCAGCACCGAAACAGGGTGGGACAATGAGCAGTTCTTC
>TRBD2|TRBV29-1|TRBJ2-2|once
CSARASGTNTGELFF
TGCAGCGCAAGAGCTAGCGGGACAAACACCGGGGAGCTGTTTTTT
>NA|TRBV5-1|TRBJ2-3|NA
CASMTVLGTDTQYF
TGCGCCAGCATGACAGTCCTCGGGACAGATACGCAGTATTTT
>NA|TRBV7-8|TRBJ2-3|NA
CASSVYPPVTLDTQYF
TGTGCCAGCAGCGTATACCCCCCGGTCACTTTGGATACGCAGTATTTT
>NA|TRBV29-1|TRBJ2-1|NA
CSGRATTNEQFF
TGCAGCGGGCGGGCGACTACCAATGAGCAGTTCTTC
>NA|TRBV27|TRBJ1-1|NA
CASSFPGRTEAFF
TGTGCCAGCAGTTTCCCGGGGAGGACTGAAGCTTTCTTT
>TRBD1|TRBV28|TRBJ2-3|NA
CASSFRDRGADTQYF
TGTGCCAGCAGTTTTCGGGACAGGGGGGCAGATACGCAGTATTTT
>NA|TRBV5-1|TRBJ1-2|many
CASRGGDLNYGYTF
TGCGCCAGCAGAGGGGGGGACCTGAACTATGGCTACACCTTC
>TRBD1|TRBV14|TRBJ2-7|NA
CASSQDSGTGDNEQYF
TGTGCCAGCAGCCAAGATTCCGGGACAGGGGACAACGAGCAGTACTTC
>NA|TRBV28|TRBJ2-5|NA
CASSLGAVQWEQYF
TGTGCCAGCAGTTTAGGGGCTGTGCAATGGGAACAGTACTTC
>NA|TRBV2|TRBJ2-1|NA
CASSEQDPSYNEQFF
TGTGCCAGCAGTGAACAGGATCCTTCCTACAATGAGCAGTTCTTC
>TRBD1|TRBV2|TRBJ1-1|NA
CASSEWTGMNTEAFF
TGTGCCAGCAGTGAATGGACAGGGATGAACACTGAAGCTTTCTTT
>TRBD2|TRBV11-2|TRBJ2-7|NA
CASSLPTSGSYEQYF
TGTGCCAGCAGCCTGCCGACTAGCGGTTCCTACGAGCAGTACTTC
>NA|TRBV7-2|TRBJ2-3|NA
CASSLVQAQDTQYF
TGTGCCAGCAGCTTAGTCCAGGCCCAAGATACGCAGTATTTT
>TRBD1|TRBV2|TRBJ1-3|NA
CASSEEGAGGNTIYF
TGTGCCAGCAGTGAAGAGGGGGCGGGGGGAAACACCATATATTTT
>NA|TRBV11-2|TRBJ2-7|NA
CASSLGSGYEQYF
TGTGCCAGCAGCTTAGGTTCCGGCTACGAGCAGTACTTC
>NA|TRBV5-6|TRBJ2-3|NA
CASSRLGEAQYF
TGTGCCAGCAGCCGACTAGGTGAGGCGCAGTATTTT
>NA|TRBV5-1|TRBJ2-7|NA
CASSLAADAYEQYF
TGCGCCAGCAGCTTGGCCGCAGATGCCTACGAGCAGTACTTC
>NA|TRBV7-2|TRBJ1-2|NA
CASSLKPDYGYTF
TGTGCCAGCAGCTTAAAGCCTGACTATGGCTACACCTTC
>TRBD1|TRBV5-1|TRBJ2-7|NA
CASNDPGQGPYEQYF
TGCGCCAGCAATGATCCGGGACAGGGACCCTACGAGCAGTACTTC
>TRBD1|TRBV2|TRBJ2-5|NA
CASSTDRGPETQYF
TGTGCCAGCAGTACGGACAGGGGTCCAGAGACCCAGTACTTC
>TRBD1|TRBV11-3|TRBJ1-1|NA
CASSPGTGVKNTEAFF
TGTGCCAGCAGCCCTGGGACAGGGGTGAAGAACACTGAAGCTTTCTTT
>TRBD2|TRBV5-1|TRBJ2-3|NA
CASSLQIVASGSPRTDTQYF
TGCGCCAGCAGCTTGCAGATTGTGGCTAGCGGGAGTCCTCGCACAGATACGCAGTATTTT
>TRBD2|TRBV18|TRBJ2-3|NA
CASSPPGGRPTDTQYF
TGTGCCAGCTCACCACCAGGCGGGAGGCCTACAGATACGCAGTATTTT
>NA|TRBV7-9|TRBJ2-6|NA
CASSFPITGSSGANVLTF
TGTGCCAGCAGCTTTCCAATCACAGGGTCTTCAGGGGCCAACGTCCTGACTTTC
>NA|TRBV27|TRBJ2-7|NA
CASSFGDEQYF
TGTGCCAGCAGTTTCGGGGACGAGCAGTACTTC
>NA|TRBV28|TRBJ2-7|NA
CASSSAEYTGPYEQYF
TGTGCCAGCAGTTCGGCCGAATATACAGGGCCCTACGAGCAGTACTTC